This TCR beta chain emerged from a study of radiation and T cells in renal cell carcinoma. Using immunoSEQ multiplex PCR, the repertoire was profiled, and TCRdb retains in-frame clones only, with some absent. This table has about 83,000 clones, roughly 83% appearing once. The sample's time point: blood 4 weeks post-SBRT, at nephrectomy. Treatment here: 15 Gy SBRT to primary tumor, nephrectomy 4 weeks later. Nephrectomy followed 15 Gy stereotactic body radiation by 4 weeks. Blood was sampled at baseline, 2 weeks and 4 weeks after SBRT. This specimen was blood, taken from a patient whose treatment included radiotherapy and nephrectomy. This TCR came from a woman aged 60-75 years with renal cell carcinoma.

CDR3 sequence reads: CASSSTELSGNTIYF. The CDR3 nucleotides are TGTGCCAGCAGTTCGACAGAACTCTCTGGAAACACCATATATTTT. J is TRBJ1-3 and V is TRBV28; possible D gene TRBD1, 5 bases. Germline V CDR1 and CDR2: MDHEN, SYDVKM. The germline V and J ends were trimmed by 4 bases and 0 bases, with 10 bases remaining between them. The CDR3 runs 15 residues.